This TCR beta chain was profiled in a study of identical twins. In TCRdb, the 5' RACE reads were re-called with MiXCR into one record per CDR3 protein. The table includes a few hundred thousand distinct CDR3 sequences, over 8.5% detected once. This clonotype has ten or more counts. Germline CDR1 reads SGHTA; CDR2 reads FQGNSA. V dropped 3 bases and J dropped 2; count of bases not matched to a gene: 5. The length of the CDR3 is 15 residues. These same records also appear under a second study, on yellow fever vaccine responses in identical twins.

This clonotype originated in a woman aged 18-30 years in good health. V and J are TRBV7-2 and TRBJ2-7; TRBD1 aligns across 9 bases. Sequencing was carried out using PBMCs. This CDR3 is CASSLGQGNTYEQYF. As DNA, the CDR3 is TGTGCCAGCAGCTTGGGACAGGGAAACACCTACGAGCAGTACTTC.